These 9 T cell receptor beta chains were sequenced from one sample in a study of blood T cell repertoires in COVID-19. The protocol was immunoSEQ multiplex PCR, while the TCRdb copy is restricted to in-frame clones and leaves out a portion. The data contain fewer than 200,000 clones, around four fifths of them singletons. Sequencing input: PBMCs or T cells enriched from blood (not recorded which). The receptors shown here come from a woman aged 50 to 60 who had recovered from COVID-19.

This chain joins TRBV10-2 and TRBJ2-3; TRBD2 matches at 8 bases. The germline gives CDR1 WSHSY, CDR2 SAAADI. CDR3 length: 14 residues. The V segment lost 4 bases and the J segment 4 bases; nucleotides outside the gene matches: 4. In DNA form, the CDR3 reads TGCGCCAGCAGTGCTACGGGAGGGCCAGATACGCAGTATTTT. This translates into CASSATGGPDTQYF.

The chain uses TRBV5-1 and TRBJ1-1, with 7 bases aligning to TRBD1. Trimming cost V 5 bases and J 5 bases; bases outside gene matches: 3. Germline lookup yields CDR1 SGHRS and CDR2 YFSETQ. CDR3 length: 12 amino acids. The DNA of the CDR3 is TGCGCCAGCAGAACGACAGGGACTGAAGCTTTCTTT. The encoded protein is CASRTTGTEAFF. The variable domain in full, completed from reference TRBV5-1 and TRBJ1-1, reads KAGVTQTPRYLIKTRGQQVTLSCSPISGHRSVSWYQQTPGQGLQFLFEYFSETQRNKGNFPGRFSGRQFSNSRSEMNVSTLELGDSALYLCASRTTGTEAFFGQGTRLTVV.

The chain links TRBV11-3 to TRBJ2-1; TRBD2 aligns across 9 bases. Germline lookup yields CDR1 SGHNT and CDR2 YENEEA. J lost 7 bases, V lost 4 bases, and 5 bases had no gene match. The length of the CDR3 is 14 residues. In DNA, the CDR3 is TGTGCCAGCAGCTCTTTAGCGGGAGTTAATGAGCAGTTCTTC. Encoded protein: CASSSLAGVNEQFF.

The chain uses TRBV14 and TRBJ1-3; D is undetermined. The germline V gene encodes CDR1 SGHDN and CDR2 FVKESK. CDR3 length: 16 residues. V was shortened by 4 bases and J by 1 base, with 14 bases between the two germline ends. The CDR3 region has the DNA TGTGCCAGCAGCCTCTGGACTCAAGGATCTGGAAACACCATATATTTT. Its protein product is CASSLWTQGSGNTIYF.

This clone appeared many times. The chain has TRBV21-1 and TRBJ2-7; the table's D call of TRBD1 was not tested on the DNA. TRBV21-1 is a pseudogene. The CDR3 runs 13 residues. The CDR3 here is CASSPNQVYEQYV. Written as DNA, the CDR3 is TGTGCCAGCAGCCCGAACCAGGTATACGAGCAGTACGTC.

The V and J genes are TRBV11-3 and TRBJ2-5; 11 nucleotides align to TRBD1. The CDR3 sequence is 17 residues long. The V gene's germline CDR1 is SGHNT and CDR2 YENEEA. V lost 4 bases, J lost 3 bases, and 10 bases stayed unmatched. The CDR3 sequence: CASSSRPPGQGEETQYF. CDR3 nucleotide sequence: TGTGCCAGCAGCTCGCGGCCCCCGGGACAGGGGGAAGAGACCCAGTACTTC.

This rearrangement joins TRBV9 to TRBJ1-6, with 7 bases that match TRBD1. Germline-derived CDR1 and CDR2 are SGDLS and YYNGEE. This CDR3 has 15 amino acids. With 4 bases clipped from V and 11 bases from J, the junction kept 12 bases outside the gene matches. The CDR3 loop reads CASSPWEQGRTPLHF. Written as DNA, the CDR3 is TGTGCCAGCAGCCCATGGGAACAGGGGAGGACACCCCTCCACTTT.

The chain has TRBV7-9 and TRBJ1-1; weak D call: TRBD1 (5 bases). CDR1 and CDR2 (germline): SEHNR, FQNEAQ (reference sequence). Between the trimmed V and J ends, which lost 4 bases and 1 base, there was a span of 10 bases. This CDR3 has 14 residues. The CDR3 spells CASSSAGGNTEAFF. The DNA for the CDR3 is TGTGCCAGCAGCTCCGCGGGGGGGAACACTGAAGCTTTCTTT.

This clone was seen more than once but under ten times. The rearrangement links TRBV29-1 to TRBJ2-1, with D perhaps matching TRBD1 (6 bases). Trimming removed 6 bases from V and 0 bases from J, with 15 bases in between. This CDR3 has 15 amino acids. CDR1 SQVTM and CDR2 ANQGSEA come from the germline V gene. CDR3 loop: CSVRGGGSSYNEQFF. The CDR3 DNA reads as TGCAGCGTCCGAGGGGGTGGAAGCTCCTACAATGAGCAGTTCTTC.